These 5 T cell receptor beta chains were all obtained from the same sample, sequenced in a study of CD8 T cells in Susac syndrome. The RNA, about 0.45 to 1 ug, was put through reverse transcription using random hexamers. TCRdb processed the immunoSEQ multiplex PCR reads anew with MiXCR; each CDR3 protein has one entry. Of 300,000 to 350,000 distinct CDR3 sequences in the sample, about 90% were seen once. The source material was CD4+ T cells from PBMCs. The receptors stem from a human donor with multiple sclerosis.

CDR3 sequence (DNA): TGTGCCACCAGTGGAGGGGGACAGGGAGGAGGTGAGCAGTTCTTC. Its protein is CATSGGGQGGGEQFF. The gene calls are TRBV24-1 and TRBJ2-1; the match to TRBD1 covers 9 bases. CDR1 and CDR2 (germline): KGHDR, SFDVKD. The V gene end was trimmed by 5 bases and the J gene end by 9 bases; junction bases not matched to a gene: 10. The CDR3 length is 15 residues.

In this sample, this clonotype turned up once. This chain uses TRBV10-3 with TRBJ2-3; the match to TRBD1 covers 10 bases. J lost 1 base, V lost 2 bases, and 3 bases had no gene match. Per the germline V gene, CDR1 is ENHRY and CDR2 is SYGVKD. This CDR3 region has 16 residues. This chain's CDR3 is CAISEGDRGGTDTQYF. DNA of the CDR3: TGTGCCATCAGTGAGGGGGACAGGGGAGGCACAGATACGCAGTATTTT.

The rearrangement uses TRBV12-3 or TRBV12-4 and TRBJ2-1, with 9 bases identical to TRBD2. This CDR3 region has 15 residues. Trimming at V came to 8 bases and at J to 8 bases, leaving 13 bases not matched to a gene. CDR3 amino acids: CASGQNSGSFDEQFF. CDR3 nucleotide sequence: TGTGCCAGCGGGCAGAATAGCGGGAGTTTTGATGAGCAGTTCTTC.

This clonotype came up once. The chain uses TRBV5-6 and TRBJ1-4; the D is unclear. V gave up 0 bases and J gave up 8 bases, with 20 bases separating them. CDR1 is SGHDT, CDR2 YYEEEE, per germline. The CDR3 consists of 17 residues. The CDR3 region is CASSLGPPNGLVEKLFF. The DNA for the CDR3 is TGTGCCAGCAGCTTGGGACCCCCCAACGGTTTAGTGGAAAAACTGTTTTTT.

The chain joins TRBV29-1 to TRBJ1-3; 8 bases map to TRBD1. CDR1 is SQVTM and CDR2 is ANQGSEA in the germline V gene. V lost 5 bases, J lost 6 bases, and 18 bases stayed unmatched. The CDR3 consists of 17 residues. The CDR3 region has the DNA TGCAGCGTTCTCCGGGACAGGCCCTCATCGTCGGAAAACACCATATATTTT. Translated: CSVLRDRPSSSENTIYF.